The rows below give T cell receptor beta chains drawn from one sample of a study of shared clonotypes between healthy human individuals. Sequenced by immunoSEQ multiplex PCR; TCRdb stores in-frame clones only, minus some. The profile shows about 470,000 clones, around 79% of them singletons. Sequencing was done on a sample of PBMCs. The receptors were sampled from a woman aged 40 to 50 in good health. Some clones in this sample may be carry-over from other donors' samples. Each CDR3 is given with its conserved first and last residue. A D gene is named only where the DNA matches it firmly. A row's size may be missing; if present it is once, few, many or a size class.

d_call	clone_size	j_call	v_call	cdr3_nt	cdr3_aa
-	-	TRBJ1-1	TRBV5-4	TGTGCCAGCAGCTTCTCTGGGATCGGTGAAGCTTTCTTT	CASSFSGIGEAFF
-	-	TRBJ2-3	TRBV7-9	TGTGCCAGCAGCTTAGCGCCCAGGGGCGCGGGAGATACGCAGTATTTT	CASSLAPRGAGDTQYF
-	-	TRBJ1-3	TRBV5-1	TGCGCCAGCAGCTACGGACCCCTCTCTGGAAACACCATATATTTT	CASSYGPLSGNTIYF
-	-	TRBJ2-3	TRBV9	TGTGCCAGCAGCGAGGGGGGGTTAAAGTGGAATACGCAGTATTTT	CASSEGGLKWNTQYF
-	-	TRBJ1-5	TRBV27	TGTGCCAGCAGTGGACAGAGCAATCAGCCCCAGCATTTT	CASSGQSNQPQHF
TRBD1	-	TRBJ2-5	TRBV5-4	TGTGCCAGCAGCCCGATCGCCCAAGGGGGCGGGGAGACCCAGTACTTC	CASSPIAQGGGETQYF
-	-	TRBJ2-3	TRBV7-8	TGTGCCAGCAGCTTATACGGTACAGATACGCAGTATTTT	CASSLYGTDTQYF
-	-	TRBJ1-2	TRBV4-2	TGTGCCAGCAGCCAAAACCGGGTATCCTATGGCTACACCTTC	CASSQNRVSYGYTF
-	-	TRBJ2-5	TRBV7-3	TGTGCCAGCAGCAGCACGGGACGACCACAAGAGACCCAGTACTTC	CASSSTGRPQETQYF
-	once	TRBJ2-4	TRBV19	TGTGCCAGTAGCTTCAATGCAGGGGCCAAAAACATTCAGTACTTC	CASSFNAGAKNIQYF
TRBD2	-	TRBJ2-5	TRBV27	TGTGCCAGCAGTTTACAGCGGGAGGGCCCGCCCCTGTACTTC	CASSLQREGPPLYF
-	few	TRBJ1-1	TRBV6-4	TGTGCCAGCAGTCGAACAGAGAACACTGAAGCTTTCTTT	CASSRTENTEAFF
-	-	TRBJ2-3	TRBV28	TGTGCCAGCAGTTTTTCCCGGTGGCGAGGGGCGACTGCCCCCGACGGACTTTTCACATATACGCAGTATTTT	CASSFSRWRGATAPDGLFTYTQYF
-	-	TRBJ2-3	TRBV2	TGTGCCAGCAGTCTACCACTCTCCAGCACAGATACGCAGTATTTT	CASSLPLSSTDTQYF
-	-	TRBJ1-1	TRBV6-4	TGTGCCAGCAGTGACTCTGGGCAGCCGAACACTGAAGCTTTCTTT	CASSDSGQPNTEAFF
TRBD1	-	TRBJ1-3	TRBV5-1	TGCGCCAGCAGCGTGGGACAGGGGGTTGGAAACACCATATATTTT	CASSVGQGVGNTIYF
-	few	TRBJ2-3	TRBV6-1	TGTGCCAGCAGTCGCCGGGACTCCAGCACAGATACGCAGTATTTT	CASSRRDSSTDTQYF
TRBD2	-	TRBJ2-3	TRBV7-2	TGTGCCAGCACTAGCGGGAGGGCCAGTAGAGATACGCAGTATTTT	CASTSGRASRDTQYF
-	-	TRBJ2-7	TRBV7-9	TGTGCCAGCAGCCCGTCGCTAGCCCACTCCTACGAGCAGTACTTC	CASSPSLAHSYEQYF
TRBD1	-	TRBJ2-7	TRBV25-1	TGTGCCAGCAGTGAATACGGACAGGGGTGCACCTACGAGCAGTACTTC	CASSEYGQGCTYEQYF
-	-	TRBJ2-3	TRBV28	TGTGCCAGCAGTTTACTATCGGGAACAGATACGCAGTATTTT	CASSLLSGTDTQYF
-	-	TRBJ2-4	TRBV9	TGTGCCAGCAGCCAAGAGATCTTAGCCAAAAACATTCAGTACTTC	CASSQEILAKNIQYF
-	many	TRBJ2-5	TRBV7-7	TGTGCTAGCAGCTTAGGCGCAGGGGTTCAAGAGACCCAGTACTTC	CASSLGAGVQETQYF
-	few	TRBJ1-3	TRBV2	TGTGCCAGCAGCAGACAGGCCCTGGGAGGAAACACCATATATTTT	CASSRQALGGNTIYF
-	-	TRBJ2-7	TRBV5-5	TGTGCCAGCAGCTTGACCCCAGGGAGGTTTGAGCAGTACTTC	CASSLTPGRFEQYF
-	-	TRBJ1-4	TRBV28	TGTGCCAGCAGTGACCTGTCCCCGGACATTTGGCGCCCAACTAATGAAAAACTGTTTTTT	CASSDLSPDIWRPTNEKLFF